This T cell receptor (beta chain) was captured in a study of blood T cell repertoires in COVID-19. Whole-study context: Acute and convalescent COVID-19 specimens originated in the United States, Italy and Spain. PBMCs, B-cell-depleted T cells, or T cells were the source of the cDNA or gDNA that made up the material.

In the original analysis: Quantification of nucleated cells was approximated via reference gene primer amplification. Measured with immunoSEQ multiplex PCR; TCRdb has only the in-frame clones, and not every one. V and J calls and clone size are copied from that table; D and trimming were computed from the DNA. The sample lists about 80,000 clones, 60% to 80% occurring once. The V gene lost 7 bases and the J gene lost 0 bases, with 21 bases spanning the gap. The CDR3 runs 17 residues. Per germline, CDR1 SGHVS and CDR2 FQNEAQ. The TCR was taken from a man in his 70s with active or convalescent COVID-19. The chain is built from TRBV7-8 and TRBJ1-2, with no clear D. The material sequenced was peripheral blood. In DNA, the CDR3 is TGTGCCAGCACCCTTGCAAGCACGGTCCTTACTAACTATGGCTACACCTTC. Its translation: CASTLASTVLTNYGYTF. The whole variable domain, remainder taken from reference TRBV7-8 and TRBJ1-2, is GAGVSQSPRYKVAKRGQDVALRCDPISGHVSLFWYQQALGQGPEFLTYFQNEAQLDKSGLPSDRFFAERPEGSVSTLKIQRTQQEDSAVYLCASTLASTVLTNYGYTFGSGTRLTVV.